The 27 T cell receptor beta chains reported below all come from one sample, sequenced in a study of shared clonotypes between healthy human individuals. Sequencing used immunoSEQ multiplex PCR; TCRdb keeps in-frame clones, though not all of them. The profile covers approximately 1.5 million clones, with nearly 99% appearing a single time and about 0.45% taken by the ten largest. Sequenced input: naive CD4+ T cells sorted from blood. Sample subset: CD45RA+ positively selected. These receptor sequences come from a man under 40 in good health.

J is TRBJ1-1 and V is TRBV6-5; a weak D match, TRBD1 (5 bases). Germline-derived CDR1 and CDR2 are MNHEY and SVGAGI. Trimming left V 6 bases short and J 7 bases short, with 9 bases between. This CDR3 is 11 amino acids long. In DNA form, the CDR3 reads TGTGCCAGCAGAGCCCAGGGTGAAGCTTTCTTT. Protein: CASRAQGEAFF.

The chain joins TRBV6-1 to TRBJ2-7; no definite D call. CDR1 is MNHNS and CDR2 is SASEGT in the germline V gene. V was trimmed by 8 bases and J by 1 base, leaving 9 bases between them. CDR3 length equals 12 residues. The CDR3 protein is CASSLLSYEQYF. CDR3 sequence (DNA): TGTGCCAGCTCGCTCCTTTCCTACGAGCAGTACTTC.

The V gene is TRBV7-2, the J gene TRBJ1-5; 7 nucleotides align to TRBD1. V trimming: 2 bases; J trimming: 4 bases; junction bases outside the gene matches: 2. The CDR3 has 14 amino acids. Per the germline V gene, CDR1 is SGHTA and CDR2 is FQGNSA. CDR3 sequence: CASSLRDRNQPQHF. The CDR3 nucleotides read TGTGCCAGCAGCTTAAGGGACAGAAATCAGCCCCAGCATTTT.

The rearrangement uses TRBV6-1 and TRBJ1-3, with no clear D. The germline V gene encodes CDR1 MNHNS and CDR2 SASEGT. This CDR3 has 12 amino acids. The germline V and J ends were trimmed by 7 bases and 0 bases, with 4 bases remaining between them. CDR3 nucleotides: TGTGCCAGCATGAGCTCTGGAAACACCATATATTTT. It specifies CASMSSGNTIYF.

This chain joins TRBV29-1 and TRBJ2-5, with 13 bases aligning to TRBD2. The J segment lost 4 bases and the V segment lost 5 bases, leaving 4 bases of the junction unmatched. The CDR3 extends over 14 amino acids. Per germline, CDR1 SQVTM and CDR2 ANQGSEA. The CDR3 reads CSVLGLAGIETQYF. CDR3 nucleotides: TGCAGCGTTTTGGGACTAGCGGGAATAGAGACCCAGTACTTC.

The V gene is TRBV6-6, the J gene TRBJ2-3, with 10 bases identical to TRBD2. The CDR3 has 14 residues. V was pared by 6 bases and J by 3 bases, with 3 bases of the junction left unmatched. Germline-derived CDR1 and CDR2 are MNHNY and SVGAGI (reference sequence). CDR3 residues: CASRDSGGTDTQYF. The CDR3 DNA reads as TGTGCCAGCAGGGATAGCGGGGGGACAGATACGCAGTATTTT.

The chain joins TRBV2 to TRBJ1-2; D unresolved. CDR1 is SNHLY and CDR2 is FYNNEI in the germline V gene. This CDR3 spans 13 amino acids. With 3 bases removed from V and 6 bases from J, the gap between germline ends came to 11 bases. The CDR3 sequence is CASSDRASDGYTF. CDR3 coding DNA: TGTGCCAGCAGTGATAGAGCTAGCGATGGCTACACCTTC.

J is TRBJ2-1 and V is TRBV7-2, with D possibly being TRBD1 (6 bases). V was pared by 0 bases and J by 4 bases, with 10 bases between. The CDR3 is 15 amino acids. Germline CDR1 reads SGHTA; CDR2 reads FQGNSA. CDR3 DNA sequence: TGTGCCAGCAGCTTAGCAGAGACAGGATACAATGAGCAGTTCTTC. Translating gives CASSLAETGYNEQFF. The full variable domain, with the rest looked up from reference TRBV7-2 and TRBJ2-1, is GAGVSQSPSNKVTEKGKDVELRCDPISGHTALYWYRQSLGQGLEFLIYFQGNSAPDKSGLPSDRFSAERTGGSVSTLTIQRTQQEDSAVYLCASSLAETGYNEQFFGPGTRLTVL.

The chain recombines TRBV4-3 with TRBJ2-7; 10 nucleotides line up with TRBD2. The CDR3 totals 16 residues. The V gene end was trimmed by 3 bases and the J gene end by 2 bases; junction bases not matched to a gene: 7. Looked up from germline, CDR1 is LGHNA and CDR2 is YSLEER. CDR3 DNA sequence: TGCGCCAGCAGCCAGGCCTCCGGGACTAGCGCCTACGAGCAGTACTTC. Translated: CASSQASGTSAYEQYF.

The chain recombines TRBV4-2 with TRBJ1-1; maybe TRBD1 (5 bases). The CDR3 extends over 16 amino acids. Germline CDR1 and CDR2: LGHNA and YNFKEQ. Trimming removed 4 bases from V and 5 bases from J, with 20 bases in between. In DNA form, the CDR3 reads TGTGCCAGCAGCCGGACGGGTCCAGGGCGGGGGACTGAAGCTTTCTTT. Its protein product is CASSRTGPGRGTEAFF.

The rearrangement links TRBV29-1 to TRBJ2-4; a possible D gene is TRBD1 (6 bases). This CDR3 is built from 12 residues. Trimming removed 7 bases from V and 2 bases from J, with 9 bases in between. Germline V lookup: CDR1 SQVTM, CDR2 ANQGSEA. CDR3 bases: TGCAGCGCACAGGGTACCAAAAACATTCAGTACTTC. It specifies CSAQGTKNIQYF.

The rearrangement links TRBV27 to TRBJ1-2; unclear D gene. There are 11 residues in the CDR3. Germline CDR1 and CDR2: MNHEY and SMNVEV (reference sequence). Trimming took 6 bases from V and 10 from J, leaving 12 bases between them. DNA of the CDR3: TGTGCCAGCAGCTTTAAGGGTTTCTACACCTTC. It yields the protein CASSFKGFYTF.

The chain employs TRBV19 and TRBJ1-3; unclear D gene. The CDR3 has 15 amino acids. V was cut by 7 bases and J by 0 bases, with 13 bases left in between. Germline V lookup: CDR1 LNHDA, CDR2 SQIVND (reference sequence). CDR3 sequence reads: CASTSGWSSGNTIYF. CDR3 coding DNA: TGTGCCAGTACTTCAGGCTGGAGCTCTGGAAACACCATATATTTT.

The chain links TRBV7-9 to TRBJ2-5; 11 bases are a match to TRBD1. This CDR3 region has 13 residues. J lost 7 bases, V lost 5 bases, and 3 bases had no gene match. The germline V gene has CDR1 SEHNR and CDR2 FQNEAQ (reference sequence). CDR3 bases: TGTGCCAGCAGCCGCGGGACAGGGGGGACCCAGTACTTC. Its protein is CASSRGTGGTQYF. The full variable domain, in which reference TRBV7-9 and TRBJ2-5 provide the parts outside the CDR3, is DTGVSQNPRHKITKRGQNVTFRCDPISEHNRLYWYRQTLGQGPEFLTYFQNEAQLEKSRLLSDRFSAERPKGSFSTLEIQRTEQGDSAMYLCASSRGTGGTQYFGPGTRLLVL.

CDR3 loop: CASSVAGGTSGGSYEQYF. The CDR3 DNA reads TGTGCCAGCAGTGTCGCTGGAGGGACTAGCGGGGGATCCTACGAGCAGTACTTC. The chain carries TRBV6-1 and TRBJ2-7; 14 nucleotides line up with TRBD2. The V segment lost 4 bases and the J segment 1 base; nucleotides outside the gene matches: 9. CDR1 MNHNS and CDR2 SASEGT come from the germline V gene. CDR3 size: 18 residues.

This chain links TRBV5-5 with TRBJ1-1; D is uncertain. Germline values: CDR1 SGHKS, CDR2 YYEKEE (reference sequence). There are 16 residues in the CDR3. V lost 0 bases and J 0 bases, leaving 12 bases between the germline ends. CDR3 loop: CASSLAFQAMNTEAFF. As DNA, the CDR3 is TGTGCCAGCAGCTTGGCCTTTCAGGCCATGAACACTGAAGCTTTCTTT.

This clone showed up just once. The CDR3 region is CASSSKTSGNTGELFF. The CDR3 nucleotides read TGTGCCAGCAGTTCCAAGACTAGCGGGAACACCGGGGAGCTGTTTTTT. The chain links TRBV5-4 to TRBJ2-2, with 9 bases aligning to TRBD2. CDR1 is SGHNT and CDR2 is YYREEE in the germline V gene (reference sequence). J gave up 1 base and V 5 bases, and 6 bases lay outside the gene matches. There are 16 residues in the CDR3.

The chain couples TRBV4-3 to TRBJ2-1; no clear D. CDR3 length equals 12 residues. From germline, CDR1 is LGHNA and CDR2 YSLEER. V lost 3 bases, J lost 9 bases, and 9 bases lay in between. CDR3 sequence (DNA): TGCGCCAGCAGCCAGCTAGGTTCTGAGCAGTTCTTC. Its protein is CASSQLGSEQFF.

The genes are TRBV7-2 and TRBJ2-1, with 15 nucleotides matching TRBD2. J was trimmed by 0 bases and V by 10 bases; bases with no gene match: 4. This CDR3 is built from 16 residues. Germline lookup yields CDR1 SGHTA and CDR2 FQGNSA. The CDR3 sequence is CATGLAGGSSYNEQFF. For the CDR3, the DNA is TGTGCCACCGGACTAGCGGGAGGGAGCTCCTACAATGAGCAGTTCTTC.

The V call is TRBV28, the J call TRBJ2-2; either TRBD1 or TRBD2 may fit D (5 bases each). The V and J ends lost 6 bases and 4 bases respectively, with 15 bases between them. The CDR3 consists of 15 residues. Looked up from germline, CDR1 is MDHEN and CDR2 is SYDVKM. As DNA, the CDR3 is TGTGCCAGCAGACCCCGATGGGGGTTCACCGGGGAGCTGTTTTTT. This encodes CASRPRWGFTGELFF.

The chain employs TRBV5-1 and TRBJ1-1; tentatively, D is TRBD1 (5 bases). V lost 3 bases and J 0 bases, leaving 12 bases between the germline ends. The CDR3 length is 15 residues. Germline values: CDR1 SGHRS, CDR2 YFSETQ. The CDR3 region has the DNA TGCGCCAGCAGCTGGGGGGACGGACTGAACACTGAAGCTTTCTTT. Its protein product is CASSWGDGLNTEAFF.

V is TRBV11-2 and J is TRBJ2-1; 10 bases match TRBD2. Per the germline V gene, CDR1 is SGHAT and CDR2 is FQNNGV. The CDR3 consists of 15 residues. V lost 4 bases to trimming and J lost 8 bases; unmatched junction nucleotides: 8. The CDR3 sequence is CASSSIAGGWHEQFF. DNA of the CDR3: TGTGCCAGCAGCTCTATAGCGGGAGGTTGGCATGAGCAGTTCTTC.

The chain couples TRBV6-5 to TRBJ1-2; D is possibly TRBD1 (5 bases). This CDR3 region has 14 residues. Looked up from germline, CDR1 is MNHEY and CDR2 is SVGAGI. The ends were cut back, 7 bases at V and 7 bases at J, with 19 bases in the middle. Here the CDR3 reads CASTEFGAGGGYTF. DNA of the CDR3: TGTGCCAGCACCGAATTCGGGGCAGGAGGTGGCTACACCTTC.

About this clone: Other nucleotide sequences in the sample specify the same CDR3. The rearrangement joins TRBV5-1 to TRBJ1-1; D might be TRBD1 (6 bases). Germline V CDR1 and CDR2: SGHRS, YFSETQ. The CDR3 has 15 residues. The V and J ends lost 4 bases and 1 base respectively, with 14 bases between them. In DNA, the CDR3 is TGCGCCAGCAGCCTGGGGGGCTCGGGGAACACTGAAGCTTTCTTT. This translates into CASSLGGSGNTEAFF.

This clone was picked up one time. V usage is TRBV28 and J usage is TRBJ2-1, with 8 bases matching TRBD2. The ends lost 6 bases at V and 11 bases at J; junction bases unmatched: 12. The germline V gene encodes CDR1 MDHEN and CDR2 SYDVKM. This CDR3 contains 14 residues. CDR3 DNA: TGTGCCAGCAGGGATAGCGGGAACACAATGCAGCAGTTCTTC. This sequence encodes CASRDSGNTMQQFF.

The chain links TRBV15 to TRBJ2-3, with D possibly TRBD1 on 5 matching bases. Trimming pared 5 bases from V and 5 bases from J, leaving 11 bases between. The CDR3 totals 13 residues. Germline CDR1 reads LNHNV; CDR2 reads YYDKDF (reference sequence). The CDR3 sequence is CATSLEQGDTQYF. CDR3 nucleotide sequence: TGTGCCACCAGCCTTGAGCAGGGAGATACGCAGTATTTT.

The V gene is TRBV10-1, the J gene TRBJ2-5, with D perhaps TRBD1 (6 bases). Looked up from germline, CDR1 is WNHNN and CDR2 is SYGVQD (reference sequence). This CDR3 spans 12 amino acids. Trimming cost V 8 bases and J 5 bases, with 12 bases left between them. The CDR3 DNA is TGCGCCAGCCCCAGGGGTACGGAGACCCAGTACTTC. Translating gives CASPRGTETQYF.